This T cell receptor (beta chain) came from a study of cytotoxic CD8 clonotypes in ibrutinib-treated CLL. The V end lost 0 bases, the J end lost 1 base, and 8 bases lay between the germline ends. CDR3 length: 15 residues. Per germline, CDR1 MNHEY and CDR2 SVGAGI. Study-level results: Public clonotypes proved infrequent, and on treatment they shrank or remained steady. Patients had baseline clonality above age-matched healthy donors, and this clonality moved with circulating CD8+ T-cell counts.

A word on this clone: The antigen remains unidentified.

Deep sequencing aimed at 1 in 200,000 to 1 in 1 million T cells' resolution. Produced via immunoSEQ multiplex PCR; TCRdb's table is partial and in-frame only. The table records 15,000 or so clones, 55% to 80% of them present only once. The sequences come from PBMCs, collected after 12 months of ibrutinib treatment. The chain uses TRBV6-5 and TRBJ2-3, with no clear D. The clonotype originates from a human donor with chronic lymphocytic leukemia. CDR3: CASSYSMAGTDTQYF. CDR3 nucleotides: TGTGCCAGCAGTTACTCGATGGCCGGCACAGATACGCAGTATTTT.